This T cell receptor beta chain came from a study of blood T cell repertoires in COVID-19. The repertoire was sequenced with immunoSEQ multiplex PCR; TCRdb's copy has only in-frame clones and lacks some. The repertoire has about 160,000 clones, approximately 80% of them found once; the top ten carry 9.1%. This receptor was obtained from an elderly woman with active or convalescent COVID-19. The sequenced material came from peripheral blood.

CDR3 nucleotide sequence: TGTGCCAGTAGTATTGGGTGGACAGTTGCATTCTATGGCTACACCTTC. Its translation is CASSIGWTVAFYGYTF. The gene calls are TRBV19 and TRBJ1-2; D possibly corresponds to TRBD1 (6 bases). The length of the CDR3 is 16 residues. The V gene's germline CDR1 is LNHDA and CDR2 SQIVND (reference sequence). V was trimmed by 3 bases and J by 4 bases, leaving 18 bases between them.